This TCR beta chain was documented in a study of blood T cell repertoires in COVID-19. Overall study context: From T cells, B-cell-depleted T cells, or PBMCs came the material, which was cDNA or gDNA.

This clone has only one observation. In the original workflow: Amplified reference gene primers provided the basis for estimating nucleated cell counts. Clones were read by immunoSEQ multiplex PCR, and TCRdb kept only the in-frame ones, dropping some. That table gives V, J and clone size, and the DNA gave D and trimming. The repertoire has under 250,000 clones, around 80% of them found once; the top ten carry less than 6%. This clonotype originated in a woman between 65 and 79 years old with acute or convalescent COVID-19. The sequenced sample was peripheral blood.

CDR3 bases: TGTGCCAGCTCACCAGGGACTTCTGGCGAGCAGTACTTC. As protein: CASSPGTSGEQYF. The chain couples TRBV18 to TRBJ2-7; D is perhaps TRBD2 (6 bases). The CDR3 runs 13 residues. V was shortened by 2 bases and J by 6 bases, with 11 bases between the two germline ends. The germline V gene encodes CDR1 KGHSH and CDR2 LQKENI.